These 22 T cell receptor beta chains originate from one sample sequenced in a study of blood T cell repertoires in COVID-19. TCRdb keeps only in-frame clones here, not all; method: immunoSEQ multiplex PCR. The sample consists of 430,000 or so clones, over 75% of them appearing once. Material: PBMCs or T cells enriched from blood (not recorded which). These receptors all stem from a woman younger than 30 who had been exposed to COVID-19.

The J gene is TRBJ1-2, the V gene TRBV7-6; D gene uncertain. The V gene lost 5 bases and the J gene lost 5 bases, with 6 bases spanning the gap. This CDR3 comprises 11 residues. Germline values: CDR1 SGHVS, CDR2 FNYEAQ. Here the CDR3 DNA reads TGTGCCAGCAGCGGAGGGTATGGCTACACCTTC. Amino acids: CASSGGYGYTF. The complete variable domain, with remaining parts taken from reference TRBV7-6 and TRBJ1-2, reads GAGVSQSPRYKVTKRGQDVALRCDPISGHVSLYWYRQALGQGPEFLTYFNYEAQQDKSGLPNDRFSAERPEGSISTLTIQRTEQRDSAMYRCASSGGYGYTFGSGTRLTVV.

The chain uses TRBV28 and TRBJ2-1; maybe TRBD1 (6 bases). Trimming removed 5 bases at V and 7 bases at J, with 12 bases between. Germline assignment: CDR1 MDHEN and CDR2 SYDVKM. The CDR3 contains 13 residues. Here the CDR3 DNA reads TGTGCCAGCAGTATTAGACAGGAGAATGAGCAGTTCTTC. Translation gives CASSIRQENEQFF.

This chain links TRBV4-1 with TRBJ1-2, with 7 bases identical to TRBD1. The CDR3 has 16 amino acids. V shed 2 bases and J 0 bases; nucleotides not matched to a gene: 6. The germline V gene encodes CDR1 MGHRA and CDR2 YSYEKL. CDR3 sequence: CASSQLQGRANYGYTF. For the CDR3, the DNA is TGCGCCAGCAGCCAACTACAGGGGCGAGCTAACTATGGCTACACCTTC.

The gene calls are TRBV5-4 and TRBJ2-4; maybe TRBD2 (6 bases). The CDR3 contains 16 residues. Trimming stripped 3 bases from V and 0 bases from J, with 13 bases between. Germline CDR1 and CDR2: SGHNT and YYREEE (reference sequence). The CDR3: CASSWDSGLAKNIQYF. The CDR3 region has the DNA TGTGCCAGCAGCTGGGACTCCGGGTTAGCCAAAAACATTCAGTACTTC.

This rearrangement joins TRBV5-5 to TRBJ2-6; D is uncertain. Germline CDR1 is SGHKS and CDR2 is YYEKEE (reference sequence). The length of the CDR3 is 15 residues. Trimming took off 1 base at V and 0 bases at J, with 5 bases between the two ends. As DNA, the CDR3 is TGTGCCAGCAGCTTGTACATCTCTGGGGCCAACGTCCTGACTTTC. It encodes CASSLYISGANVLTF.

J is TRBJ2-7 and V is TRBV4-2; 13 nucleotides line up with TRBD2. This CDR3 has 16 amino acids. With V trimmed by 3 bases and J by 2 bases, 4 bases remained unmatched. The germline V gene encodes CDR1 LGHNA and CDR2 YNFKEQ. The CDR3 DNA is TGTGCCAGCAGCCACCCGACTAGCGGGAGGCCCTACGAGCAGTACTTC. Its translation: CASSHPTSGRPYEQYF.

The chain employs TRBV5-6 and TRBJ1-6; 9 bases are a match to TRBD1. Unmatched junction bases numbered 5, after V lost 3 bases and J lost 7 bases. The CDR3 totals 15 residues. The V gene's germline CDR1 is SGHDT and CDR2 YYEEEE. This chain's CDR3 is CASSYRTGVNSPLHF. For the CDR3, the DNA is TGTGCCAGCAGCTATCGGACAGGGGTAAATTCACCCCTCCACTTT.

The rearrangement links TRBV19 to TRBJ1-3; no clear D gene. Trimming stripped 6 bases from V and 1 base from J, with 13 bases between. The germline gives CDR1 LNHDA, CDR2 SQIVND (reference sequence). This CDR3 has 15 residues. CDR3: CASSRIEGSGNTIYF. CDR3 sequence (DNA): TGTGCCAGTAGCCGAATTGAGGGTTCTGGAAACACCATATATTTT.

The chain has TRBV6-5 and TRBJ2-3; 8 bases align to TRBD2. This CDR3 spans 14 amino acids. The germline gives CDR1 MNHEY, CDR2 SVGAGI. V lost 7 bases, J lost 4 bases, and 7 bases stayed unmatched. The DNA for the CDR3 is TGTGCCAGCATGGGGCGGGAGGCAGCAGATACGCAGTATTTT. It is translated as CASMGREAADTQYF.

This chain links TRBV19 with TRBJ1-5; 9 nucleotides align to TRBD1. The CDR3 is made up of 15 amino acids. In germline, CDR1 is LNHDA, CDR2 SQIVND (reference sequence). J was trimmed by 1 base and V by 3 bases; bases with no gene match: 1. The CDR3 loop is CASSIGTGSNQPQHF. The CDR3 DNA sequence: TGTGCCAGTAGTATTGGGACAGGGAGCAATCAGCCCCAGCATTTT.

This rearrangement joins TRBV19 to TRBJ2-5, with 12 bases matching TRBD1. Germline lookup yields CDR1 LNHDA and CDR2 SQIVND (reference sequence). This CDR3 has 16 residues. Trimming at V came to 5 bases and at J to 5 bases, leaving 9 bases not matched to a gene. The CDR3 here is CASSDRDRGPRETQYF. As DNA, the CDR3 is TGTGCCAGTAGTGACCGGGACAGGGGGCCACGGGAGACCCAGTACTTC. The full variable domain, in which reference TRBV19 and TRBJ2-5 provide the parts outside the CDR3, is DGGITQSPKYLFRKEGQNVTLSCEQNLNHDAMYWYRQDPGQGLRLIYYSQIVNDFQKGDIAEGYSVSREKKESFPLTVTSAQKNPTAFYLCASSDRDRGPRETQYFGPGTRLLVL.

This clone was seen once. V usage is TRBV9 and J usage is TRBJ2-3, with 9 bases fitting TRBD2. The germline V gene has CDR1 SGDLS and CDR2 YYNGEE. With V trimmed by 4 bases and J by 2 bases, 8 bases remained unmatched. CDR3 size: 16 residues. CDR3 in amino acids: CASSPRLAETTDTQYF. CDR3 nucleotides: TGTGCCAGCAGCCCCCGACTAGCGGAGACCACAGATACGCAGTATTTT.

V usage is TRBV6-1 and J usage is TRBJ1-2, with 10 bases lining up with TRBD1. The CDR3 covers 17 residues. V gave up 1 base and J gave up 4 bases; unmatched junction bases: 9. The germline V gene has CDR1 MNHNS and CDR2 SASEGT. The CDR3 sequence is CASSEDFRDRGSYGYTF. CDR3 coding DNA: TGTGCCAGCAGTGAAGACTTTAGGGACAGGGGTTCCTATGGCTACACCTTC.

CDR3 region: CSVEADDGKNTEAFF. In nucleotides, the CDR3 is TGCAGCGTTGAAGCCGACGACGGGAAGAACACTGAAGCTTTCTTT. The chain joins TRBV29-1 to TRBJ1-1; no clear D gene. This CDR3 has 15 amino acids. Trimming cost V 1 base and J 1 base, with 13 bases left between them. In germline, CDR1 is SQVTM, CDR2 ANQGSEA.

This clone was detected a few times. Different DNA sequences within this sample yield the same CDR3. J is TRBJ1-1 and V is TRBV18, with 12 nucleotides matching TRBD1. Per germline, CDR1 KGHSH and CDR2 LQKENI. The ends lost 3 bases at V and 1 base at J; junction bases unmatched: 0. The CDR3 spans 15 residues. CDR3 in DNA: TGTGCCAGCTCACCGGGACAGGGGGCGAACACTGAAGCTTTCTTT. Protein: CASSPGQGANTEAFF.

The J gene is TRBJ2-7, the V gene TRBV11-2; the match to TRBD2 covers 10 bases. J gave up 0 bases and V 1 base, and 3 bases lay outside the gene matches. The CDR3 spans 16 residues. Germline V gene sequence: CDR1 SGHAT, CDR2 FQNNGV. The CDR3: CASSLGPSGGSYEQYF. In DNA, the CDR3 is TGTGCCAGCAGCTTAGGGCCTAGCGGGGGCTCCTACGAGCAGTACTTC.

The chain joins TRBV7-9 to TRBJ2-7; a weak D match, TRBD1 (5 bases). CDR1 and CDR2 from the germline V gene are SEHNR and FQNEAQ (reference sequence). V dropped 5 bases and J dropped 0 bases, with 11 bases sitting between them. The CDR3 sequence is 14 residues long. CDR3 residues: CASSDQGFSYEQYF. The CDR3 coding sequence is TGTGCCAGCAGCGACCAGGGTTTCTCCTACGAGCAGTACTTC.

The chain has TRBV5-1 and TRBJ2-3, with D perhaps matching TRBD2 (6 bases). Trimming removed 0 bases at V and 10 bases at J, with 9 bases between. CDR3 length: 12 residues. Germline V CDR1 and CDR2: SGHRS, YFSETQ. The CDR3 coding sequence is TGCGCCAGCAGCTTGGACACGGGAGCGCAGTATTTT. It specifies CASSLDTGAQYF.

The chain is built from TRBV7-2 and TRBJ2-5, with D perhaps TRBD2 (6 bases). Trimming removed 6 bases from V and 1 base from J, with 12 bases in between. This CDR3 has 14 residues. Germline V gene sequence: CDR1 SGHTA, CDR2 FQGNSA. CDR3 loop: CASRRTSSQETQYF. CDR3 DNA: TGTGCCAGCAGACGAACTAGCAGCCAAGAGACCCAGTACTTC.

The chain joins TRBV3-1 (or the pseudogene TRBV3-2) to TRBJ2-1, with TRBD2 matching over 7 bases. Germline values: CDR1 LGHDT, CDR2 YNNKEL (reference sequence). Trimming at V came to 2 bases and at J to 9 bases, leaving 10 bases not matched to a gene. The CDR3 loop spans 15 amino acids. The CDR3 DNA reads TGTGCCAGCAGCCAACCGGGACTACCTATCAGTGAGCAGTTCTTC. Encoded protein: CASSQPGLPISEQFF.

The CDR3 region has the DNA TGCGCCGCCCAAAGGACTAGCGGGAGAGATACGCAGTATTTT. Translated, it gives CAAQRTSGRDTQYF. The chain is built from TRBV10-1 and TRBJ2-3, with TRBD2 identical over 13 bases. Trimming removed 11 bases from V and 5 bases from J; junction bases left unmatched: 7. This CDR3 region has 14 residues. The V gene's germline CDR1 is WNHNN and CDR2 SYGVQD (reference sequence).

The table lists this clone with a count of one. The chain carries TRBV7-3 and TRBJ1-5; D unresolved. The CDR3 totals 14 residues. The V gene's germline CDR1 is SGHTA and CDR2 FQGTGA. V was clipped by 1 base and J by 4 bases, with 8 bases between them. The CDR3: CASSLRQKNQPQHF. The DNA for the CDR3 is TGTGCCAGCAGCTTAAGGCAGAAAAATCAGCCCCAGCATTTT.